Presented here are 29 T cell receptor beta chains from one specimen sequenced in a study of shared clonotypes between healthy human individuals. Only in-frame clones appear in the TCRdb table, and some are missing; sequencing was by immunoSEQ multiplex PCR. The sample holds some 2 million clones, over 85% seen once. The sample comprised naive CD4+ T cells sorted from blood. Subset: CD45RA+ positively selected. The receptors come from a young man in good health.

This chain links TRBV30 with TRBJ1-2; 7 positions match TRBD1. This CDR3 contains 14 residues. Germline V CDR1 and CDR2: GTSNPN, SVGIG (reference sequence). V trimming: 6 bases; J trimming: 7 bases; junction bases outside the gene matches: 14. The DNA of the CDR3 is TGTGCCTGTAACTTCGAGACAGGGATAACTGGCTACACCTTC. It is translated as CACNFETGITGYTF.

The chain uses TRBV30 and TRBJ1-5; the D is unclear. The CDR3 length is 14 residues. Germline V gene data show CDR1 as GTSNPN and CDR2 as SVGIG (reference sequence). The V and J ends lost 2 bases and 3 bases respectively, with 11 bases between them. In nucleotides, the CDR3 is TGTGCCTGGAGTCCGCCCGGGATCAATCAGCCCCAGCATTTT. It yields the protein CAWSPPGINQPQHF.

The chain has TRBV10-3 and TRBJ1-1; 7 bases align to TRBD1. The V gene's germline CDR1 is ENHRY and CDR2 SYGVKD. The V segment lost 2 bases and the J segment 1 base; nucleotides outside the gene matches: 7. There are 16 residues in the CDR3. CDR3 in amino acids: CAISETWDSPNTEAFF. The CDR3 DNA sequence: TGTGCCATCAGTGAGACTTGGGACAGCCCGAACACTGAAGCTTTCTTT.

The rearrangement links TRBV5-1 to TRBJ1-1, with no clear D. The germline CDR1 and CDR2 sequences are SGHRS and YFSETQ. The V and J ends lost 3 bases and 1 base respectively, with 10 bases between them. The CDR3 loop spans 14 amino acids. The CDR3 here is CASSYGYGNTEAFF. The CDR3 DNA reads as TGCGCCAGCAGCTACGGGTACGGGAACACTGAAGCTTTCTTT.

V is TRBV2 and J is TRBJ2-3; D call uncertain. CDR1 is SNHLY, CDR2 FYNNEI, per germline. V lost 0 bases, J lost 1 base, and 14 bases lay in between. The CDR3 runs to 17 residues. The CDR3 nucleotides are TGTGCCAGCAGTGAAGCAAGTAGTCGGGTGGGCACAGATACGCAGTATTTT. Amino acid sequence: CASSEASSRVGTDTQYF.

The rearrangement uses TRBV5-1 and TRBJ2-5; D uncertain. V was cut by 0 bases and J by 4 bases, with 10 bases left in between. Germline-derived CDR1 and CDR2 are SGHRS and YFSETQ. This CDR3 spans 14 amino acids. The CDR3 bases are TGCGCCAGCAGCTTGGCCGGCCGTCGAGAGACCCAGTACTTC. Translating gives CASSLAGRRETQYF.

V gene TRBV5-4 combines with J gene TRBJ1-1; weak D call: TRBD1 (5 bases). CDR3 length equals 13 residues. Trimming stripped 0 bases from V and 6 bases from J, with 9 bases between. Looked up from germline, CDR1 is SGHNT and CDR2 is YYREEE (reference sequence). CDR3 sequence (DNA): TGTGCCAGCAGCTTGGCAGGGATCCCTGAAGCTTTCTTT. Its translation: CASSLAGIPEAFF.

The rearrangement joins TRBV5-1 to TRBJ1-2; tentative D call: TRBD1 (5 bases). This CDR3 has 14 residues. Trimming left V 0 bases short and J 6 bases short, with 12 bases between. Germline assignment: CDR1 SGHRS and CDR2 YFSETQ. The DNA for the CDR3 is TGCGCCAGCAGCTTGGTGGCAGGGAATCATGGCTACACCTTC. It yields the protein CASSLVAGNHGYTF.

The gene calls are TRBV5-6 and TRBJ1-5, with D unresolved. Germline V gene lookup returns CDR1 SGHDT and CDR2 YYEEEE. Trimming removed 2 bases from V and 4 bases from J, with 10 bases in between. This CDR3 region has 14 residues. The CDR3 nucleotides are TGTGCCAGCAGCTTACTAGGCTTAAATCAGCCCCAGCATTTT. Translated: CASSLLGLNQPQHF.

The gene calls are TRBV9 and TRBJ2-1; D may be TRBD2 (6 bases). The V end was cut by 0 bases, the J end by 6 bases, with 13 bases between. This CDR3 spans 15 amino acids. Germline loops: CDR1 SGDLS, CDR2 YYNGEE. The CDR3 sequence: CASSVDVGRLNEQFF. CDR3 nucleotide sequence: TGTGCCAGCAGCGTAGATGTGGGGAGGCTCAATGAGCAGTTCTTC. Full variable domain (remainder filled in from reference TRBV9 and TRBJ2-1): DSGVTQTPKHLITATGQRVTLRCSPRSGDLSVYWYQQSLDQGLQFLIQYYNGEERAKGNILERFSAQQFPDLHSELNLSSLELGDSALYFCASSVDVGRLNEQFFGPGTRLTVL.

Worth noting for this clone: The sample carries other DNA sequences with the same CDR3. The J gene is TRBJ2-7, the V gene TRBV6-5; tentative D call: TRBD2 (5 bases). CDR1 is MNHEY and CDR2 is SVGAGI in the germline V gene. The V end was cut by 6 bases, the J end by 5 bases, with 8 bases between. This CDR3 contains 11 residues. CDR3 in DNA: TGTGCCAGCAGCCGGGGTGACGAGCAGTACTTC. Translating gives CASSRGDEQYF.

The genes are TRBV10-2 and TRBJ1-2, with 7 nucleotides matching TRBD1. Germline CDR1 WSHSY, CDR2 SAAADI. Trimming at V came to 4 bases and at J to 4 bases, leaving 6 bases not matched to a gene. The CDR3 totals 14 residues. The DNA for the CDR3 is TGCGCCAGCAGTGGAACAGGGGAGGGCTATGGCTACACCTTC. Amino acid sequence: CASSGTGEGYGYTF.

The chain recombines TRBV6-5 with TRBJ1-1; D may be TRBD1 (6 bases). V was pared by 4 bases and J by 11 bases, with 14 bases between. CDR1 and CDR2 (germline): MNHEY, SVGAGI. The CDR3 covers 12 residues. DNA of the CDR3: TGTGCCAGCAGTTTCAGGGGTTTGATCGCTTTCTTT. Protein: CASSFRGLIAFF.

The chain recombines TRBV10-2 with TRBJ2-2; D is undetermined. V lost 0 bases, J lost 5 bases, and 7 bases lay in between. Germline-derived CDR1 and CDR2 are WSHSY and SAAADI. The CDR3 totals 14 residues. The CDR3: CASSESRVTGELFF. In DNA, the CDR3 is TGCGCCAGCAGTGAGTCTAGAGTGACCGGGGAGCTGTTTTTT.

The chain is built from TRBV5-6 and TRBJ2-3, with a possible D match to TRBD1 (5 bases). Per the germline V gene, CDR1 is SGHDT and CDR2 is YYEEEE. This CDR3 contains 15 residues. V lost 1 base to trimming and J lost 1 base, with 10 bases between them. The CDR3: CASSLSGMGTDTQYF. CDR3 nucleotide sequence: TGTGCCAGCAGCTTGTCAGGGATGGGCACAGATACGCAGTATTTT.

Note on this clone: The same CDR3 also results from other DNA sequences found in this sample. The CDR3 DNA reads TGTGCCAGCAGCCTTCTGAACACTGAAGCTTTCTTT. Protein sequence: CASSLLNTEAFF. The chain combines TRBV7-9 with TRBJ1-1; no firm D call. The CDR3 extends over 12 amino acids. Per germline, CDR1 SEHNR and CDR2 FQNEAQ (reference sequence). V was trimmed by 5 bases and J by 0 bases, leaving 4 bases between them.

This chain links TRBV2 with TRBJ1-1; D remains ambiguous. The CDR3 is 11 residues long. CDR1 is SNHLY and CDR2 is FYNNEI in the germline V gene. The V gene lost 6 bases and the J gene lost 7 bases, with 9 bases spanning the gap. The CDR3 reads CASRTGNEAFF. DNA of the CDR3: TGTGCCAGCAGAACCGGGAATGAAGCTTTCTTT. Looking up the rest from reference TRBV2 and TRBJ1-1 gives the full variable domain: EPEVTQTPSHQVTQMGQEVILRCVPISNHLYFYWYRQILGQKVEFLVSFYNNEISEKSEIFDDQFSVERPDGSNFTLKIRSTKLEDSAMYFCASRTGNEAFFGQGTRLTVV.

In this sample, this clone turned up once. The chain uses TRBV7-9 and TRBJ2-7; a weak D match, TRBD1 (6 bases). This CDR3 has 12 amino acids. Trimming took 3 bases from V and 4 from J, leaving 7 bases between them. The germline V gene has CDR1 SEHNR and CDR2 FQNEAQ (reference sequence). The CDR3 loop reads CASSLRGYEQYF. The CDR3 bases are TGTGCCAGCAGCTTGAGGGGGTACGAGCAGTACTTC.

The rearrangement links TRBV30 to TRBJ1-1, with 7 bases lining up with TRBD1. Trimming took 1 base from V and 8 from J; bases not matched to a gene: 7. Germline values: CDR1 GTSNPN, CDR2 SVGIG (reference sequence). The CDR3 is made up of 13 amino acids. The CDR3 sequence is CAWSGLEGAEAFF. CDR3 bases: TGTGCCTGGAGTGGCTTAGAGGGGGCAGAAGCTTTCTTT.

The chain joins TRBV5-6 to TRBJ1-2; possible D gene TRBD1, 6 bases. Germline CDR1 and CDR2: SGHDT and YYEEEE. The CDR3 has 14 residues. Trimming took 4 bases from V and 8 from J, leaving 18 bases between them. The CDR3 sequence: CASSQGRQGIGYTF. As DNA, the CDR3 is TGTGCCAGCAGCCAGGGGCGGCAGGGGATCGGCTACACCTTC.

The chain employs TRBV4-1 and TRBJ1-1; D gene ambiguous. The CDR3 runs to 13 residues. CDR1 and CDR2 from the germline V gene are MGHRA and YSYEKL. Trimming took 1 base from V and 8 from J, leaving 11 bases between them. The CDR3 spells CASSQALFREAFF. DNA of the CDR3: TGCGCCAGCAGCCAAGCTTTGTTCAGAGAAGCTTTCTTT.

V usage is TRBV11-3 and J usage is TRBJ1-3; weak D call: TRBD1 (5 bases). Germline CDR1 is SGHNT and CDR2 is YENEEA. This CDR3 is 15 amino acids long. Between the trimmed V and J ends, which lost 1 base and 6 bases, there was a span of 13 bases. The CDR3 here is CASSLGTGLANTIYF. As DNA, the CDR3 is TGTGCCAGCAGCTTAGGGACGGGGCTGGCAAACACCATATATTTT.

A note on this clone: This specimen includes other DNA sequences encoding the same CDR3. J is TRBJ1-2 and V is TRBV7-9, with D possibly being TRBD1 (6 bases). V was pared by 1 base and J by 2 bases, with 11 bases between. Germline CDR1 SEHNR, CDR2 FQNEAQ (reference sequence). The CDR3 contains 15 residues. The DNA of the CDR3 is TGTGCCAGCAGCTTAGACGGTCAGGGGAACTATGGCTACACCTTC. Encoded protein: CASSLDGQGNYGYTF. Full variable domain (missing parts from reference TRBV7-9 and TRBJ1-2): DTGVSQNPRHKITKRGQNVTFRCDPISEHNRLYWYRQTLGQGPEFLTYFQNEAQLEKSRLLSDRFSAERPKGSFSTLEIQRTEQGDSAMYLCASSLDGQGNYGYTFGSGTRLTVV.

The rearrangement uses TRBV19 and TRBJ2-7, with 7 bases aligning to TRBD1. The V and J ends lost 4 bases and 8 bases, in that order; junction bases with no gene match: 8. The CDR3 is 13 residues long. The germline V gene has CDR1 LNHDA and CDR2 SQIVND (reference sequence). As DNA, the CDR3 is TGTGCCAGTAGTACTACCGGGACAGACAAGCAGTACTTC. This translates into CASSTTGTDKQYF.

V and J are TRBV7-2 and TRBJ2-1; 11 positions agree with TRBD2. This CDR3 region has 16 residues. Germline assignment: CDR1 SGHTA and CDR2 FQGNSA. Losses at the gene ends were 5 bases for V and 2 bases for J; bases not matched to a gene: 5. The CDR3 reads CASSRIAGGPYNEQFF. The CDR3 DNA reads as TGTGCCAGCAGCAGAATAGCGGGGGGGCCCTACAATGAGCAGTTCTTC.

A single count supports this clone. V usage is TRBV10-3 and J usage is TRBJ1-5; 7 positions agree with TRBD1. Trimming cost V 0 bases and J 4 bases; bases outside gene matches: 12. This CDR3 contains 18 residues. CDR1 ENHRY and CDR2 SYGVKD come from the germline V gene. The CDR3: CAISESEKTGAANQPQHF. In nucleotides, the CDR3 is TGTGCCATCAGTGAGTCCGAAAAAACAGGGGCCGCGAATCAGCCCCAGCATTTT.

The rearrangement joins TRBV5-1 to TRBJ1-4; D gene unclear. Germline values: CDR1 SGHRS, CDR2 YFSETQ. The CDR3 sequence is 13 residues long. Trimming removed 0 bases at V and 8 bases at J, with 8 bases between. CDR3 loop: CASSLAIGEKLFF. In DNA, the CDR3 is TGCGCCAGCAGCTTGGCCATTGGAGAAAAACTGTTTTTT.

The V gene is TRBV27, the J gene TRBJ1-6; 9 bases line up with TRBD1. The trim removed 6 bases at V and 9 bases at J, leaving 9 bases unmatched. CDR3 length: 15 amino acids. The V gene's germline CDR1 is MNHEY and CDR2 SMNVEV (reference sequence). The CDR3 DNA reads TGTGCCAGCAGCCCCCTAGGGACAGGGACTTCACCCCTCCACTTT. Translation gives CASSPLGTGTSPLHF.

The chain joins TRBV7-2 to TRBJ2-3, with 14 bases that match TRBD2. Looked up from germline, CDR1 is SGHTA and CDR2 is FQGNSA. The CDR3 has 15 amino acids. V was pared by 6 bases and J by 7 bases, with 6 bases of the junction left unmatched. The CDR3 nucleotides are TGTGCCAGCAGTAGACTAGCGGGAGGGCCTTATACGCAGTATTTT. This codes for CASSRLAGGPYTQYF.